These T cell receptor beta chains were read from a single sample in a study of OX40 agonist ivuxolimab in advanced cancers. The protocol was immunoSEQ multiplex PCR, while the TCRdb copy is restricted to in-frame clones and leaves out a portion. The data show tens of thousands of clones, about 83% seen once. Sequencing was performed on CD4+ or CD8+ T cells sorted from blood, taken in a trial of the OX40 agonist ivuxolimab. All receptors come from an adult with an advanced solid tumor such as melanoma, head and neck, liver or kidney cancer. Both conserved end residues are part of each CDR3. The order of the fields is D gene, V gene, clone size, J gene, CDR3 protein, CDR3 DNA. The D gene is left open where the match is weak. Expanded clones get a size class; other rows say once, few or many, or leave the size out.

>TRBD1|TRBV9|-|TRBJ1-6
CASSSRGRLGNSPLHF
TGTGCCAGCAGCTCAAGGGGGCGGTTAGGCAATTCACCCCTCCACTTT
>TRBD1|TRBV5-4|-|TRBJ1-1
CASSLVGQGPSNTEAFF
TGTGCCAGCAGCTTGGTGGGACAGGGGCCTTCGAACACTGAAGCTTTCTTT
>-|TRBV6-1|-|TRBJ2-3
CATHRVEDTQYF
TGTGCCACCCACAGGGTGGAAGATACGCAGTATTTT
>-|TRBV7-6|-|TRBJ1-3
CASSLVPIAGDSGNTIYF
TGTGCCAGCAGCTTAGTTCCTATAGCGGGGGACTCTGGAAACACCATATATTTT
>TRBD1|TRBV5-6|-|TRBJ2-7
CASSPWTGSYEQYF
TGTGCCAGCAGCCCCTGGACAGGATCCTACGAGCAGTACTTC
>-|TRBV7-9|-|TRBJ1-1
CAAGFVSNTEAFF
TGTGCAGCAGGCTTTGTTTCGAACACTGAAGCTTTCTTT
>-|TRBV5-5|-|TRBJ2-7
CASSLEGRHEQYF
TGTGCCAGCAGCTTGGAGGGTCGTCACGAGCAGTACTTC
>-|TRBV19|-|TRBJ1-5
CASSIVGGGNQPQHF
TGTGCCAGTAGTATAGTTGGAGGGGGAAATCAGCCCCAGCATTTT
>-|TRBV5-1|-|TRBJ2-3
CASSLEAASTDTQYF
TGCGCCAGCAGCTTGGAGGCAGCCAGCACAGATACGCAGTATTTT
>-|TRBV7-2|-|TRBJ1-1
CASSLMENTEAFF
TGTGCCAGCAGCTTAATGGAGAACACTGAAGCTTTCTTT
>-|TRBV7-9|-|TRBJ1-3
CASRTNIGGSFSGNTIYF
TGTGCCAGCAGAACAAACATCGGAGGGAGCTTTTCTGGAAACACCATATATTTT
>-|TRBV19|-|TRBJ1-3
CASSFTGLGNTIYF
TGTGCCAGTAGTTTTACAGGGCTCGGAAACACCATATATTTT
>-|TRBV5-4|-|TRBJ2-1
CATMGGISYNEQFF
TGTGCCACCATGGGGGGTATCTCCTACAATGAGCAGTTCTTC
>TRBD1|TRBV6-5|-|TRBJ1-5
CASSRDRGLNQPQHF
TGTGCCAGCAGCCGGGACAGGGGGCTAAATCAGCCCCAGCATTTT
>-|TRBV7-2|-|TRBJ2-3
CASSLVVGVDTQYF
TGTGCCAGCAGCTTAGTTGTGGGGGTCGATACGCAGTATTTT
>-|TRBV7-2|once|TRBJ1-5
CASSNMMGSNQPQHF
TGTGCCAGCAGCAATATGATGGGTAGCAATCAGCCCCAGCATTTT
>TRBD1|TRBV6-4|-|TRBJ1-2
CASRGQGLGYTF
TGTGCCAGCAGGGGACAGGGGCTTGGCTACACCTTC
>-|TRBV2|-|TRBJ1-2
CASSGSGNGYTF
TGTGCCAGCAGTGGTTCAGGGAATGGCTACACCTTC
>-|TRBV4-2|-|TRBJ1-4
CASSPAGVGEKLFF
TGTGCCAGCAGCCCAGCAGGGGTAGGGGAAAAACTGTTTTTT
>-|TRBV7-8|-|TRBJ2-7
CASSFQESYEQYF
TGTGCCAGCAGCTTTCAGGAATCCTACGAGCAGTACTTC
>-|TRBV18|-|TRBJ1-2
CASSPPPDRYGYTF
TGTGCCAGCTCACCACCGCCAGACCGATATGGCTACACCTTC
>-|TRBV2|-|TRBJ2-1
CASSGWGDEQFF
TGTGCCAGCAGTGGGTGGGGGGATGAGCAGTTCTTC
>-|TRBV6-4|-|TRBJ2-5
CASSGDTKWETQYF
TGTGCCAGCAGTGGGGACACTAAATGGGAGACCCAGTACTTC
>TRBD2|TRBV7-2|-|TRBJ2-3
CASSLGLAGGHTDTQYF
TGTGCCAGCAGCTTGGGCCTAGCGGGGGGCCACACAGATACGCAGTATTTT
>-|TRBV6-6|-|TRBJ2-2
CASSYWQDAAGELFF
TGTGCCAGCAGTTATTGGCAGGATGCCGCCGGGGAGCTGTTTTTT
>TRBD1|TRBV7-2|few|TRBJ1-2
CASSSRTGMLSGYTF
TGTGCCAGCAGCTCCCGGACAGGGATGTTGAGCGGCTACACCTTC
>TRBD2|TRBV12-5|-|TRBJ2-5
CASGLTRGGETQYF
TGTGCTAGTGGTTTGACCCGGGGGGGAGAGACCCAGTACTTC
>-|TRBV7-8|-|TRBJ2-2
CASSLVRGQDTGELFF
TGTGCCAGCAGCTTAGTACGGGGACAAGACACCGGGGAGCTGTTTTTT
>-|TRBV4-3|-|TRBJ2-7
CASSRTQGSSSYEQYF
TGCGCCAGCAGCCGGACACAGGGAAGCAGCTCCTACGAGCAGTACTTC
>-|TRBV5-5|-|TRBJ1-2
CASSLGMTRGNYGYTF
TGTGCCAGCAGCTTAGGGATGACTCGGGGGAACTATGGCTACACCTTC
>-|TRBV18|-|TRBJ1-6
CASSRETYNSPLHF
TGTGCCAGCTCACGGGAGACCTACAATTCACCCCTCCACTTT
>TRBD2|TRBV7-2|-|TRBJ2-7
CASSLGGGREQYF
TGTGCCAGCAGCTTGGGCGGGGGGCGAGAGCAGTACTTC
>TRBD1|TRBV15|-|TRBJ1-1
CATEPGQGILEAFF
TGTGCCACCGAACCGGGACAGGGGATTTTGGAAGCTTTCTTT
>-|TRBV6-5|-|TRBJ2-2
CASSYFYGGNTGELFF
TGTGCCAGCAGTTACTTTTACGGGGGAAACACCGGGGAGCTGTTTTTT
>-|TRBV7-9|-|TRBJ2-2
CASSLAGVTGELFF
TGTGCCAGCAGCTTGGCAGGGGTCACCGGGGAGCTGTTTTTT
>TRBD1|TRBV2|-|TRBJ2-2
CASRRQGNTGELFF
TGTGCCAGCAGGCGACAGGGGAACACCGGGGAGCTGTTTTTT
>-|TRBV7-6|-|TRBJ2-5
CASSLGGSLETQYF
TGTGCCAGCAGCTTAGGGGGCAGCCTCGAGACCCAGTACTTC
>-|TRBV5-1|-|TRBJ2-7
CASSRDRTSSYEQYF
TGCGCCAGCAGCCGTGACAGGACCAGCTCCTACGAGCAGTACTTC
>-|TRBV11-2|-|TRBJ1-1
CASSLASQGYTEAFF
TGTGCCAGCAGCTTAGCCTCACAGGGTTACACTGAAGCTTTCTTT
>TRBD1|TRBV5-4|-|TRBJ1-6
CASSLGVGTAYNSPLHF
TGTGCCAGCAGCTTGGGGGTAGGGACAGCTTATAATTCACCCCTCCACTTT
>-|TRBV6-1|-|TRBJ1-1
CASSLNTGNTEAFF
TGTGCCAGCAGTCTCAATACGGGGAACACTGAAGCTTTCTTT
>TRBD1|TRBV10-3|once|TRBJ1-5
CAIRGDSTGQPQHF
TGTGCCATCAGAGGGGACAGTACAGGACAGCCCCAGCATTTT
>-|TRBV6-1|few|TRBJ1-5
CASSEGRTQPQHF
TGTGCCAGCAGTGAGGGTCGAACGCAGCCCCAGCATTTT
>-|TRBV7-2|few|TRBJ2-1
CASSLGGDTEQFF
TGTGCCAGCAGCTTAGGAGGGGATACGGAGCAGTTCTTC
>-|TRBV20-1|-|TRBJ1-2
CSARDRGNYTF
TGCAGTGCTAGAGATCGGGGGAACTACACCTTC
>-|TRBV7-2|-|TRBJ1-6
CASSLDVWVVYNSPLHF
TGTGCCAGCAGCTTGGACGTATGGGTGGTTTATAATTCACCCCTCCACTTT
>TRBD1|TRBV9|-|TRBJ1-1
CASSALGQGTEAFF
TGTGCCAGCAGCGCCTTAGGACAGGGGACTGAAGCTTTCTTT
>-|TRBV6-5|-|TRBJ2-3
CASKRLPEVVDTQYF
TGTGCCAGCAAGCGGCTCCCGGAGGTAGTAGATACGCAGTATTTT